The present TCR beta chain was sequenced within a study of molecular identifiers for immune sequencing clone quantification. Study-wide context: In the replicates, RNA derived from 20,000 or 100,000 naive CD8 cells was divided into five parts, and four were sequenced.

Looked up from germline, CDR1 is SGHTA and CDR2 is FQGNSA. V was shortened by 5 bases and J by 4 bases, with 12 bases between the two germline ends. The CDR3 loop spans 14 amino acids. Study-wide results and limits: One cell's worth of spiked Jurkat TCR RNA was reportedly detectable among about a million naive cells. The sizes of highly expanded clones could be underestimated when identical TCR molecules share a barcode.

TCRdb analysed the PCR reads with MiXCR anew, one entry per CDR3 protein. Found here are 490,000 or so distinct CDR3 sequences, over 20% of them singletons; the top ten hold about 0.78%. In regard to this clonotype: Its antigen is not identified.

The rearrangement joins TRBV7-2 to TRBJ2-1; D remains ambiguous. The sequenced sample was naive CD8+ T cells from blood, with Jurkat cell RNA spiked in. As to subset: FACS-sorted CD8+CD4-CCR7+CD45RA+ naive T cells. This sequence was found in a human donor in good health. Some libraries in this study had Jurkat cell RNA spiked in. The CDR3 spells CASSHPGDYNEQFF. DNA of the CDR3: TGTGCCAGCAGCCACCCCGGCGATTACAATGAGCAGTTCTTC.